This TCR beta chain was captured by sequencing in a study of cytomegalovirus exposure and HLA in healthy donors. Study-level points and caveats: In a later analysis, TCR beta V- and J-gene trimming was associated with a missense DCLRE1C variant. There were a few CMV-associated chains whose specificity for CMV antigens was confirmed in vitro. According to a later analysis, donors in an Asian-associated ancestry cluster reportedly had fewer N-insertions than the approximately 620-donor mean. Some segments of the V type, notably TRBV6-2 and TRBV6-3, were excluded as indistinguishable.

Regarding this clone: The antigen remains undetermined.

The PCR was carried out with 60 Vbeta primers and 13 Jbeta primers. The method was immunoSEQ multiplex PCR; TCRdb's version includes in-frame clones alone and lacks a portion of them. The repertoire holds 150,000 or so clones, about 85% seen once, with more than 2% in the top ten. Germline V gene data show CDR1 as SGHNT and CDR2 as YENEEA. After removal of 5 bases from V and 3 bases from J, the junction contained 8 bases not matched to a gene. This CDR3 has 17 amino acids. This clonotype was sampled from a woman between 18 and 29 years old in good health and CMV-seronegative. The sequenced sample consisted of PBMCs. This sequence joins TRBV11-3 and TRBJ2-3; TRBD2 matches at 13 bases. CDR3 DNA: TGTGCCAGCAGCCCGCTACTAGCGGGAGGGGGGACAGATACGCAGTATTTT. Translated, it gives CASSPLLAGGGTDTQYF.